These 19 T cell receptor beta chains were sequenced from one sample in a study of cytomegalovirus exposure and HLA in healthy donors. 60 Vbeta and 13 Jbeta primers were used in PCR. Clones were sequenced by immunoSEQ multiplex PCR, and TCRdb holds only the in-frame ones, with some missing. The sample contains 180,000 or so clones, approximately 59% of which appear only once. Sequencing used PBMCs. The receptors were sampled from a man between 35 and 55 years old in good health and CMV-seronegative.

This clone was counted only a few times. The rearrangement links TRBV7-6 to TRBJ2-2, with 9 nucleotides matching TRBD1. CDR3 size: 15 residues. CDR1 is SGHVS, CDR2 FNYEAQ, per germline. The V segment lost 4 bases and the J segment 5 bases; nucleotides outside the gene matches: 5. The CDR3 region is CASSWEQGATGELFF. The CDR3 bases are TGTGCCAGCAGCTGGGAACAGGGGGCGACCGGGGAGCTGTTTTTT.

This chain joins TRBV9 and TRBJ2-3; tentatively, D is TRBD1 (5 bases). Germline CDR1 reads SGDLS; CDR2 reads YYNGEE. The ends were cut back, 4 bases at V and 5 bases at J, with 14 bases in the middle. The CDR3 runs to 14 residues. The CDR3 loop reads CASSRLGELDTQYF. CDR3 in DNA: TGTGCCAGCAGCCGCCTAGGGGAATTAGATACGCAGTATTTT.

This clone has ten or more counts. The rearrangement uses TRBV4-1 and TRBJ1-4; possibly TRBD1 for D (5 bases). The germline V gene has CDR1 MGHRA and CDR2 YSYEKL. V was cut by 1 base and J by 5 bases, with 11 bases left in between. The CDR3 contains 15 residues. The chain's CDR3 is CASSQGAGRNEKLFF. The CDR3 DNA sequence: TGCGCCAGCAGCCAAGGTGCAGGGAGGAATGAAAAACTGTTTTTT.

This clone was seen a handful of times. This chain uses TRBV5-6 with TRBJ1-5; 9 nucleotides align to TRBD1. Germline CDR1 is SGHDT and CDR2 is YYEEEE. The V segment lost 1 base and the J segment 7 bases; nucleotides outside the gene matches: 6. The CDR3 extends over 15 amino acids. In nucleotides, the CDR3 is TGTGCCAGCAGCTTGTGGGACAGGGTTTTACAGCCCCAGCATTTT. It encodes CASSLWDRVLQPQHF.

This clone was detected a few times. This chain links TRBV30 with TRBJ2-1, with 11 bases matching TRBD2. Germline V gives CDR1 GTSNPN, CDR2 SVGIG (reference sequence). After removal of 1 base from V and 5 bases from J, the junction contained 7 bases not matched to a gene. This CDR3 comprises 16 residues. In DNA, the CDR3 is TGTGCCTGGAGTGCGCGACCGGGACTAGCGGACAATGAGCAGTTCTTC. Protein product: CAWSARPGLADNEQFF.

V gene TRBV30 combines with J gene TRBJ1-5; D unresolved. The CDR3 is 12 residues long. V gave up 4 bases and J gave up 6 bases, with 10 bases separating them. Germline loops: CDR1 GTSNPN, CDR2 SVGIG (reference sequence). The CDR3 sequence is CAWNRGGQPQHF. The CDR3 DNA follows: TGTGCCTGGAACCGAGGAGGTCAGCCCCAGCATTTT.

This clone appeared a few times. V usage is TRBV30 and J usage is TRBJ1-2; D remains ambiguous. The CDR3 is made up of 11 amino acids. In germline, CDR1 is GTSNPN, CDR2 SVGIG (reference sequence). Trimming shortened V by 3 bases and J by 8 bases, and 10 bases separated the two germline ends. The CDR3 sequence is CAWRNAGGYTF. The CDR3 DNA sequence: TGTGCCTGGAGGAACGCCGGGGGCTACACCTTC. Looking up the rest from reference TRBV30 and TRBJ1-2 gives the full variable domain: SQTIHQWPATLVQPVGSPLSLECTVEGTSNPNLYWYRQAAGRGLQLLFYSVGIGQISSEVPQNLSASRPQDRQFILSSKKLLLSDSGFYLCAWRNAGGYTFGSGTRLTVV.

This clone was observed a few times. Here the CDR3 DNA reads TGTGCCAGCAGCTTAATTCTCGCAGGGGAGACCCAGTACTTC. This gives the protein CASSLILAGETQYF. The V call is TRBV11-2, the J call TRBJ2-5; D is perhaps TRBD1 (5 bases). V gave up 2 bases and J gave up 5 bases, with 12 bases separating them. This CDR3 has 14 residues. The germline gives CDR1 SGHAT, CDR2 FQNNGV. Full variable domain (remainder filled in from reference TRBV11-2 and TRBJ2-5): EAGVAQSPRYKIIEKRQSVAFWCNPISGHATLYWYQQILGQGPKLLIQFQNNGVVDDSQLPKDRFSAERLKGVDSTLKIQPAKLEDSAVYLCASSLILAGETQYFGPGTRLLVL.

The V gene is TRBV7-6, the J gene TRBJ2-7; perhaps TRBD2 as D (6 bases). The germline gives CDR1 SGHVS, CDR2 FNYEAQ. The germline V and J ends were trimmed by 0 bases and 6 bases, with 12 bases remaining between them. The CDR3 spans 14 residues. CDR3 region: CASSLAAGKGEQYF. CDR3 in DNA: TGTGCCAGCAGCTTAGCCGCGGGGAAAGGCGAGCAGTACTTC.

V gene TRBV5-6 combines with J gene TRBJ2-4; no reliable D call. Germline lookup yields CDR1 SGHDT and CDR2 YYEEEE. This CDR3 spans 14 amino acids. V lost 7 bases, J lost 1 base, and 12 bases lay in between. The CDR3 region is CASGSQVAKNIQYF. CDR3 in DNA: TGTGCCAGCGGCTCCCAGGTTGCCAAAAACATTCAGTACTTC.

J is TRBJ2-3 and V is TRBV14; possibly TRBD2 for D (6 bases). CDR1 is SGHDN, CDR2 FVKESK, per germline. This CDR3 has 16 amino acids. Trimming cost V 1 base and J 4 bases, with 15 bases left between them. CDR3 protein: CASSQVLGKRADTQYF. CDR3 bases: TGTGCCAGCAGCCAAGTGTTAGGGAAGCGGGCAGATACGCAGTATTTT. The whole variable domain, remainder taken from reference TRBV14 and TRBJ2-3, is EAGVTQFPSHSVIEKGQTVTLRCDPISGHDNLYWYRRVMGKEIKFLLHFVKESKQDESGMPNNRFLAERTGGTYSTLKVQPAELEDSGVYFCASSQVLGKRADTQYFGPGTRLTVL.

This clone was counted a few times. The V and J genes are TRBV29-1 and TRBJ2-5; 8 bases are a match to TRBD1. The J call may be wrong; the DNA end is better matched by TRBJ2-7. The CDR3 loop spans 13 amino acids. The germline V gene has CDR1 SQVTM and CDR2 ANQGSEA. The CDR3 coding sequence is TGCAGCGTTGGGGCGACAGGGGAGGACGAGCAGTACTTC. Translating gives CSVGATGEDEQYF.

The CDR3 protein is CASSSGQGSGGTQYF. The DNA of the CDR3 is TGTGCCAGCAGCTCGGGACAGGGGTCCGGTGGTACGCAGTATTTT. The chain uses TRBV11-2 and TRBJ2-3, with 10 nucleotides matching TRBD1. This CDR3 is built from 15 residues. The V gene end was trimmed by 4 bases and the J gene end by 8 bases; junction bases not matched to a gene: 9. Germline V gene data show CDR1 as SGHAT and CDR2 as FQNNGV. Full variable domain (rest looked up from reference TRBV11-2 and TRBJ2-3): EAGVAQSPRYKIIEKRQSVAFWCNPISGHATLYWYQQILGQGPKLLIQFQNNGVVDDSQLPKDRFSAERLKGVDSTLKIQPAKLEDSAVYLCASSSGQGSGGTQYFGPGTRLTVL.

The gene calls are TRBV9 and TRBJ2-1; 8 bases line up with TRBD2. Per germline, CDR1 SGDLS and CDR2 YYNGEE. V shed 4 bases, J shed 13 bases, and the junction held 10 bases outside the gene matches. The length of the CDR3 is 13 residues. CDR3 sequence: CASSSSLADLQFF. The CDR3 nucleotides are TGTGCCAGCAGCTCGTCACTAGCGGACTTACAGTTCTTC.

The chain combines TRBV6-5 with TRBJ2-7, with a possible D match to TRBD2 (5 bases). Per the germline V gene, CDR1 is MNHEY and CDR2 is SVGAGI. V was shortened by 6 bases and J by 4 bases, with 13 bases between the two germline ends. The CDR3 consists of 13 residues. For the CDR3, the DNA is TGTGCCAGCAGCCTTTGGGCGGGTTACGAGCAGTACTTC. This encodes CASSLWAGYEQYF.

The V and J genes are TRBV21-1 and TRBJ2-1; TRBD2 is taken as the D call from the table, unchecked against the DNA. TRBV21-1 is tagged as a pseudogene. The CDR3 sequence is 18 residues long. The CDR3 is CASSKVNSGGPTPMLQFF. The CDR3, as DNA: TGTGCCAGCAGCAAAGTAAATAGCGGGGGGCCCACACCAATGTTACAGTTCTTC.

This chain uses TRBV18 with TRBJ1-4; D is unresolved. The V end was cut by 2 bases, the J end by 8 bases, with 12 bases between. CDR3 length: 14 residues. Germline lookup yields CDR1 KGHSH and CDR2 LQKENI. The CDR3 DNA follows: TGTGCCAGCTCACCAACGAGGGTAGGGGAAAAACTGTTTTTT. It is translated as CASSPTRVGEKLFF.

This chain uses TRBV29-1 with TRBJ1-2; 8 bases are shared with TRBD1. This CDR3 is 12 amino acids long. Germline trimming cut 6 bases from V and 5 bases from J; bases unmatched to any gene: 5. Per the germline V gene, CDR1 is SQVTM and CDR2 is ANQGSEA. The CDR3 DNA is TGCAGCGTGGCGACAGGGGAGTATGGCTACACCTTC. Translation gives CSVATGEYGYTF.

This sequence joins TRBV18 and TRBJ2-3; D may be TRBD2 (5 bases). This CDR3 has 13 residues. V lost 5 bases to trimming and J lost 4 bases, with 10 bases between them. CDR1 and CDR2 (germline): KGHSH, LQKENI. CDR3 nucleotide sequence: TGTGCCAGCTCAAAAGGTAGCGCAGATACGCAGTATTTT. Amino acid sequence: CASSKGSADTQYF.